Sequencing of this T cell receptor (beta chain) was carried out in a study of chemoradiotherapy in HPV16-positive cancers. Study outcomes and limitations: Non-HPV-specific T cells did not expand in tumors during treatment, whereas candidate HPV-specific clones and E7-related motifs did. Only two HPV16-positive patients supplied the functional HPV-specificity definition. Better recurrence-free survival went with HPV-responsive T-cell expansion in HPV16-positive patients.

Repeated repertoire sampling spanned the course of chemoradiotherapy. A note on this clone: Its antigen is unknown.

Only in-frame clones appear in the TCRdb table, and some are missing; sequencing was by immunoSEQ multiplex PCR. Of 30,000 or so clones listed, approximately 90% are singletons. The CDR3 is 16 amino acids. Trimming removed 0 bases from V and 8 bases from J, with 19 bases in between. Germline V gene lookup returns CDR1 GTSNPN and CDR2 SVGIG (reference sequence). The clonotype was recovered from a human donor with HPV-associated anogenital cancer. The genes are TRBV30 and TRBJ1-4; D is possibly TRBD1 (5 bases). The specimen comprised blood, sampled from a patient who underwent chemoradiotherapy. CDR3 protein: CAWSVPVVAWGEKLFF. The DNA for the CDR3 is TGTGCCTGGAGTGTACCCGTGGTAGCCTGGGGCGAAAAACTGTTTTTT.